The T cell receptor (beta chain) described here comes from a study of shared clonotypes between healthy human individuals (dated by TCRdb to the early 2020s). Regarding the complete study: The cohort included three men and two women between 18 and 49 years of age. Per donor, three plates each were used for CD4 naive and CD4 memory, two for CD8 naive, and one for CD8 memory. The study deeply sequenced blood TCR repertoires of about 5 healthy adults to estimate repertoire size and the extent of clonotype sharing between individuals. To increase sequencing depth and limit assay-specific biases, different laboratories used diverse techniques to prepare libraries and sequence TCR repertoires. Leukapheresis yielded between about 0.94 and 9 billion PBMCs per donor. General conclusions and limits of the study: Because the study included only a small number of donors, the genetic and exposure-history diversity represented was limited. When several donors were compared, the shared fraction of clonotypes was roughly 4.8% for naive CD4, around 3.6% for naive CD8, 2% to 2.5% for memory CD4, and 0.3% to 0.5% for memory CD8. Rarefaction of sorted-subset datasets indicated incomplete sequencing despite the large sequencing depth. Naive subsets generally had larger estimated clonotype richness than memory subsets. Higher generation probabilities were observed for clonotypes shared by all four sorted-subset donors than for non-shared clonotypes. Based on pairwise subsampling, the degree of clonotype sharing among donors was expected to be affected by sequencing depth. Sampling was restricted to blood, and TCR repertoires in tissue are likely to differ from TCR repertoires in blood.

In the case of this clone: This clone's antigen is unknown. No base quality values were provided; no much bigger clone lies one nucleotide off.

The donors were healthy, HIV-negative adults who had no recently reported acute infections or vaccinations. Only Caucasian adults living in Nashville, Tennessee, USA were represented among the donors. Magnetic negative selection was used to enrich CD4+ T cells, after which naive cells were positively selected on CD45RA and the negative fraction became the memory subset. Blood was collected by leukapheresis, and PBMCs were isolated by Ficoll-Histopaque density gradient centrifugation and then cryopreserved in liquid nitrogen vapor phase. Analytical flow cytometry was used to check the purity and quantity of every magnetically sorted T cell population. Each sorted fraction had its genomic DNA isolated and then quantified by UV absorbance on a Nanodrop 2000c. Spanning cysteine to phenylalanine, the CDR3 consists of 14 amino acids. Only the CDR3 DNA stays, 42 bases, in frame from base 1. The junction carries 13 bases between V and J, which are trimmed by 1 base and 7 bases respectively. From the germline V gene (reference sequence), CDR1 is SEHNR and CDR2 is FQNEAQ.

TCR CDR3 regions were amplified from genomic DNA by multiplex PCR using the deep immunoSEQ assay. Genomic DNA extracted from each cell subset was distributed evenly over all wells of several immunoSEQ 96-well plates, and each plate served as one replicate. For sorted subsets, each replicate PCR was loaded with 200 to 250 ng genomic DNA, equivalent to about 30,000 T cell genomes. Purified libraries were measured with a Qubit 3.0 fluorometer, size-checked on a Bioanalyzer 2100, and measured again with the KAPA Library Quantification kit. Every immunoSEQ 96-well plate was sequenced on a dedicated single-read 150-cycle Illumina NextSeq 550 flow cell. Per the original workflow: Because the immunoSEQ output included only junctional sequences and no quality scores, the filtering could not be the same as the filtering used for full-length reads. To assign V/J genes and CDR3, sequences were annotated using PyIR, a Python wrapper for IgBLAST v1.9, with IMGT germline references. Reads with weak V/J assignments (E-value above 1e-6), missing CDR3, stop codons, out-of-frame junctions, or ambiguous translated residues were removed. V3J clonotypes were defined as sequences sharing an identical inferred V gene, J gene, and CDR3 amino acid sequence. Percentage overlap between repertoires was calculated by dividing the number of shared unique clonotypes by the size of the smaller repertoire. Repertoire richness was assessed with RTK rarefaction, the Chao1 estimator, and Recon v2.1 estimates of unobserved clonotypes. Generation probabilities for all TCRbeta clonotypes obtained by the gDNA method from a handful of donors were computed using OLGA. Held by TCRdb, this immuneACCESS table contains in-frame sequences only and omits some clones. Under half of the omission traces to an unresolved V gene where checked; the cause of the rest is unknown. V and J calls and clone size are as listed in that table; D and trimming were resolved from the DNA. The sample contains 950,000 to 1,300,000 clones, around 74% of them found a single time. About 1.5% of the sample belongs to the ten largest clones.

Here the chain combines TRBV7-9 and TRBJ1-2; too little of a D gene remains to name it. The sequence was collected from a young man in good health. Specimen: memory CD4+ T cells sorted from blood. Taken with the paper, the label for cell subset or site translates to: CD45RA-negative fraction. The sequence in DNA is TGTGCCAGCAGCTTAGGTGAGCTCTGGACTGGCTACACCTTC. Its protein is CASSLGELWTGYTF.